These 21 T cell receptor beta chains share one sample of origin, sequenced in a study of control samples from healthy donors and cancer patients. Sequencing was performed with immunoSEQ multiplex PCR; in TCRdb, only in-frame clones are kept and a portion is missing. The sample carries some 140,000 clones, nearly 90% recorded once. The sample was PBMCs. The origin of the receptors is a man aged 45-65 years with head and neck cancer.

V usage is TRBV19 and J usage is TRBJ1-1; no firm D call. Germline loops: CDR1 LNHDA, CDR2 SQIVND (reference sequence). This CDR3 comprises 13 residues. The V end was cut by 6 bases, the J end by 7 bases, with 15 bases between. DNA of the CDR3: TGTGCCAGTAGGGCCGGCCGGGCAGTTGAAGCTTTCTTT. It yields the protein CASRAGRAVEAFF.

V is TRBV4-1 and J is TRBJ2-7, with 8 bases lining up with TRBD1. Germline CDR1 MGHRA, CDR2 YSYEKL. The J segment lost 4 bases and the V segment lost 5 bases, leaving 13 bases of the junction unmatched. The CDR3 is 16 residues long. The CDR3 sequence: CASSLRHQGALYEQYF. The CDR3 DNA reads TGCGCCAGCAGCTTACGCCATCAGGGGGCGTTATACGAGCAGTACTTC.

The genes are TRBV28 and TRBJ2-1, with TRBD2 matching over 13 bases. J was trimmed by 8 bases and V by 1 base; bases with no gene match: 8. The CDR3 has 17 amino acids. In germline, CDR1 is MDHEN, CDR2 SYDVKM. The CDR3 bases are TGTGCCAGCAGTTTATCCTGGACTAGCGGGAGTGAAGATGAGCAGTTCTTC. This gives the protein CASSLSWTSGSEDEQFF. Combining the CDR3 with reference TRBV28 and TRBJ2-1 gives the whole variable domain DVKVTQSSRYLVKRTGEKVFLECVQDMDHENMFWYRQDPGLGLRLIYFSYDVKMKEKGDIPEGYSVSREKKERFSLILESASTNQTSMYLCASSLSWTSGSEDEQFFGPGTRLTVL.

V gene TRBV24-1 combines with J gene TRBJ2-3, with 11 bases that match TRBD2. V was pared by 9 bases and J by 1 base, with 2 bases of the junction left unmatched. The CDR3 is 14 amino acids. Germline CDR1 KGHDR, CDR2 SFDVKD. The CDR3 nucleotides read TGTGCCACCGAACTAGCGGGGGGCACAGATACGCAGTATTTT. Protein: CATELAGGTDTQYF.

V is TRBV27 and J is TRBJ1-3; D is unresolved. In germline, CDR1 is MNHEY, CDR2 SMNVEV (reference sequence). V shed 4 bases and J shed 2 bases, with 12 bases lying between them. The CDR3 extends over 15 amino acids. The CDR3 DNA reads as TGTGCCAGCAGTTGGGGAGCCTCCGCTGGAAACACCATATATTTT. Encoded protein: CASSWGASAGNTIYF.

The V and J genes are TRBV27 and TRBJ2-7, with TRBD2 matching 9 bases. With 5 bases clipped from V and 3 bases from J, the junction kept 11 bases outside the gene matches. Germline-derived CDR1 and CDR2 are MNHEY and SMNVEV (reference sequence). The CDR3 spans 16 residues. CDR3: CASSTSGVAGVYEQYF. CDR3 bases: TGTGCCAGCAGTACCTCCGGAGTAGCGGGGGTCTACGAGCAGTACTTC.

The rearrangement uses TRBV14 and TRBJ2-5, with D uncertain. The CDR3 contains 14 residues. The germline gives CDR1 SGHDN, CDR2 FVKESK. The V gene lost 2 bases and the J gene lost 2 bases, with 9 bases spanning the gap. The CDR3: CASSQIDLQETQYF. Written as DNA, the CDR3 is TGTGCCAGCAGCCAAATCGACCTACAAGAGACCCAGTACTTC.

The rearrangement links TRBV18 to TRBJ1-4; 7 positions match TRBD1. Germline lookup yields CDR1 KGHSH and CDR2 LQKENI. This CDR3 region has 17 residues. J lost 0 bases, V lost 4 bases, and 8 bases had no gene match. CDR3 coding DNA: TGTGCCAGCTCACAAGCCGTTCAGGGGGCAACTAATGAAAAACTGTTTTTT. Encoded protein: CASSQAVQGATNEKLFF.

Note on this clone: At one boundary the junction diverges from the germline segment, which might be a read error. V and J are TRBV4-2 and TRBJ1-1; tentative D call: TRBD1 (6 bases). This CDR3 is built from 12 residues. CDR1 is LGHNA, CDR2 YNFKEQ, per germline. The DNA of the CDR3 is TGTGCCAGCAGCGAAGACAGGAATGAAGCTTTCTTT. Translated, it gives CASSEDRNEAFF.

The chain has TRBV3-1 (or the pseudogene TRBV3-2) and TRBJ1-2; the D gene is possibly TRBD1 (6 bases). V lost 4 bases and J 4 bases, leaving 10 bases between the germline ends. Germline V gene lookup returns CDR1 LGHDT and CDR2 YNNKEL (reference sequence). This CDR3 region has 13 residues. CDR3 nucleotides: TGTGCCAGCAGCCCGGGGGGGCCCTATGGCTACACCTTC. It translates to CASSPGGPYGYTF.

The rearrangement uses TRBV19 and TRBJ2-7; D is perhaps TRBD2 (6 bases). The ends were cut back, 5 bases at V and 6 bases at J, with 20 bases in the middle. This CDR3 is built from 15 residues. Germline CDR1 reads LNHDA; CDR2 reads SQIVND (reference sequence). For the CDR3, the DNA is TGTGCCAGTAGTCCTGGGAGGCGTCTAAGCTCCGAGCAGTACTTC. This encodes CASSPGRRLSSEQYF.

The genes are TRBV5-6 and TRBJ2-2; D unresolved. The V gene lost 2 bases and the J gene lost 6 bases, with 11 bases spanning the gap. This CDR3 has 14 amino acids. CDR1 is SGHDT and CDR2 is YYEEEE in the germline V gene. In DNA form, the CDR3 reads TGTGCCAGCAGCTTTAGTGCGAGACCCGGGGAGCTGTTTTTT. Protein: CASSFSARPGELFF.

The chain carries TRBV7-2 and TRBJ2-5, with D maybe TRBD1 (5 bases). The CDR3 runs 13 residues. V lost 5 bases, J lost 4 bases, and 11 bases lay in between. Per the germline V gene, CDR1 is SGHTA and CDR2 is FQGNSA. The CDR3 reads CASSTRVGETQYF. The DNA for the CDR3 is TGTGCCAGCAGCACCAGGGTCGGAGAGACCCAGTACTTC. Full variable domain (missing parts from reference TRBV7-2 and TRBJ2-5): GAGVSQSPSNKVTEKGKDVELRCDPISGHTALYWYRQSLGQGLEFLIYFQGNSAPDKSGLPSDRFSAERTGGSVSTLTIQRTQQEDSAVYLCASSTRVGETQYFGPGTRLLVL.

The V gene is TRBV27, the J gene TRBJ2-1, with a possible D match to TRBD2 (7 bases). CDR3 length equals 15 residues. The V and J ends lost 5 bases and 8 bases respectively, with 19 bases between them. Germline V lookup: CDR1 MNHEY, CDR2 SMNVEV (reference sequence). CDR3 coding DNA: TGTGCCAGCAGTCTGATGGGGGGGGCCGGATATGAGCAGTTCTTC. Translation: CASSLMGGAGYEQFF.

This clone was picked up one time. The rearrangement joins TRBV5-4 to TRBJ1-1, with D tentatively TRBD1 (6 bases). The V gene's germline CDR1 is SGHNT and CDR2 YYREEE (reference sequence). The CDR3 extends over 14 amino acids. V was cut by 4 bases and J by 1 base, with 11 bases left in between. The CDR3 here is CASSVTTGNTEAFF. CDR3 coding DNA: TGTGCCAGCAGCGTTACGACAGGGAACACTGAAGCTTTCTTT.

The J gene is TRBJ1-2, the V gene TRBV11-2; D call uncertain. CDR3 length: 15 amino acids. CDR1 is SGHAT, CDR2 FQNNGV, per germline. With 1 base removed from V and 0 bases from J, the gap between germline ends came to 9 bases. The CDR3 loop is CASSLGVGANYGYTF. DNA for the CDR3: TGTGCCAGCAGCTTAGGAGTAGGCGCTAACTATGGCTACACCTTC.

The chain recombines TRBV21-1 with TRBJ2-5; the table gives TRBD1 as D, unverified against the DNA. TRBV21-1 counts as a pseudogene. This CDR3 region has 15 residues. The CDR3 loop is CARKSEAIRGETQYF. In DNA, the CDR3 is TGTGCCAGGAAAAGTGAGGCTATCAGGGGGGAGACCCAGTACTTC.

In this sample, this clone turned up once. The CDR3 loop reads CASSYNEQFF. CDR3 nucleotides: TGTGCCAGTAGTTACAATGAGCAGTTCTTC. The chain is built from TRBV19 and TRBJ2-1; D gene ambiguous. V was trimmed by 5 bases and J by 4 bases, leaving 0 bases between them. This CDR3 region has 10 residues. CDR1 is LNHDA and CDR2 is SQIVND in the germline V gene (reference sequence).

V is TRBV19 and J is TRBJ2-1, with TRBD2 matching 10 bases. Germline V lookup: CDR1 LNHDA, CDR2 SQIVND (reference sequence). Unmatched junction bases numbered 5, after V lost 1 base and J lost 5 bases. The CDR3 contains 16 residues. This CDR3 is CASSIVVAGGNNEQFF. In DNA form, the CDR3 reads TGTGCCAGTAGTATAGTGGTAGCGGGAGGTAACAATGAGCAGTTCTTC.

The genes are TRBV6-4 and TRBJ2-2, with TRBD1 matching 8 bases. CDR1 and CDR2 (germline): MRHNA, SNTAGT. Trimming at V came to 4 bases and at J to 4 bases, leaving 2 bases not matched to a gene. The CDR3 runs to 14 residues. The DNA of the CDR3 is TGTGCCAGCAGTGCGACAGGGGCCACCGGGGAGCTGTTTTTT. Protein: CASSATGATGELFF.

The V gene is TRBV2, the J gene TRBJ2-1; D is undetermined. There are 11 residues in the CDR3. Germline V lookup: CDR1 SNHLY, CDR2 FYNNEI. Trimming shortened V by 6 bases and J by 10 bases, and 10 bases separated the two germline ends. CDR3 DNA sequence: TGTGCCAGCAGCCTGCTTTGGGAGCAGTTCTTC. Protein sequence: CASSLLWEQFF. The full variable domain, with the rest looked up from reference TRBV2 and TRBJ2-1, is EPEVTQTPSHQVTQMGQEVILRCVPISNHLYFYWYRQILGQKVEFLVSFYNNEISEKSEIFDDQFSVERPDGSNFTLKIRSTKLEDSAMYFCASSLLWEQFFGPGTRLTVL.